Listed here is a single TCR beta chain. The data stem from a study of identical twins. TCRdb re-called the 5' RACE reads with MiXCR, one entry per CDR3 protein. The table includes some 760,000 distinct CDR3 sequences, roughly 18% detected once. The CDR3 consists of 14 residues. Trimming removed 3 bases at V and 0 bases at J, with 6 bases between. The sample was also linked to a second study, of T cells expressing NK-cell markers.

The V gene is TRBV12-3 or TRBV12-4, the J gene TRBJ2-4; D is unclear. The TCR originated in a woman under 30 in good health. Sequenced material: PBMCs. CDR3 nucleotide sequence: TGTGCCAGCAGTTTTTCGATAGCCAAAAACATTCAGTACTTC. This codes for CASSFSIAKNIQYF.